This entry lists 21 T cell receptor beta chains sequenced from one sample in a study of OX40 agonist ivuxolimab in advanced cancers. Assay: immunoSEQ multiplex PCR; the TCRdb copy retains only in-frame clones and omits some. This sample has about 79,000 clones, with 88% found just once. Sample: CD4+ or CD8+ T cells sorted from blood, taken in a trial of the OX40 agonist ivuxolimab. The receptors derive from an adult with an advanced solid tumor such as melanoma, head and neck, liver or kidney cancer.

This clone came up once. J is TRBJ1-1 and V is TRBV7-3, with TRBD1 as a possible D gene (5 bases). The CDR3 runs to 14 residues. V was trimmed by 5 bases and J by 0 bases, leaving 10 bases between them. CDR1 and CDR2 from the germline V gene are SGHTA and FQGTGA. This CDR3 reads CASSRGSMNTEAFF. The CDR3 bases are TGTGCCAGCAGCCGGGGGTCCATGAACACTGAAGCTTTCTTT.

The genes are TRBV6-6 and TRBJ2-1; 14 bases are a match to TRBD2. Losses at the gene ends were 8 bases for V and 7 bases for J; bases not matched to a gene: 4. Germline-derived CDR1 and CDR2 are MNHNY and SVGAGI (reference sequence). CDR3 size: 14 residues. The CDR3: CASETSGRANEQFF. The CDR3 region has the DNA TGTGCCAGCGAGACTAGCGGGAGGGCAAATGAGCAGTTCTTC.

This clone was counted a single time. This same CDR3 is encoded by further DNA sequences in the sample. The V gene is TRBV5-1, the J gene TRBJ2-5; D gene unclear. Germline CDR1 is SGHRS and CDR2 is YFSETQ. CDR3 length: 14 amino acids. V was cut by 4 bases and J by 2 bases, with 12 bases left in between. CDR3 sequence reads: CASSPVESQETQYF. CDR3 coding DNA: TGCGCCAGCAGCCCGGTAGAATCACAAGAGACCCAGTACTTC.

This sequence joins TRBV18 and TRBJ2-2, with unresolved D. Per germline, CDR1 KGHSH and CDR2 LQKENI. The CDR3 extends over 14 amino acids. Trimming took off 2 bases at V and 5 bases at J, with 9 bases between the two ends. The CDR3 bases are TGTGCCAGCTCACCAAGGCGCACAACCGGGGAGCTGTTTTTT. Protein product: CASSPRRTTGELFF.

The rearrangement uses TRBV5-1 and TRBJ2-3, with D perhaps TRBD2 (6 bases). The V gene's germline CDR1 is SGHRS and CDR2 YFSETQ. Trimming removed 5 bases from V and 4 bases from J, with 17 bases in between. The CDR3 covers 15 residues. The CDR3 protein is CASRPTGTESDTQYF. Written as DNA, the CDR3 is TGCGCCAGCAGACCCACCGGGACTGAATCAGATACGCAGTATTTT.

The chain couples TRBV9 to TRBJ2-1; 10 bases line up with TRBD2. The CDR3 covers 15 residues. CDR1 SGDLS and CDR2 YYNGEE come from the germline V gene. Trimming removed 1 base from V and 8 bases from J; junction bases left unmatched: 6. The DNA of the CDR3 is TGTGCCAGCAGCGTAACCGTAGCGGGAGGTGATGAGCAGTTCTTC. Its translation is CASSVTVAGGDEQFF.

V and J are TRBV19 and TRBJ1-1; D uncertain. CDR3 length: 16 amino acids. From germline, CDR1 is LNHDA and CDR2 SQIVND (reference sequence). V dropped 1 base and J dropped 1 base, with 13 bases sitting between them. The CDR3 nucleotides are TGTGCCAGTAGTATAGTTGGGGATGTGGGGAACACTGAAGCTTTCTTT. Translating gives CASSIVGDVGNTEAFF. Variable domain in full (rest from reference TRBV19 and TRBJ1-1): DGGITQSPKYLFRKEGQNVTLSCEQNLNHDAMYWYRQDPGQGLRLIYYSQIVNDFQKGDIAEGYSVSREKKESFPLTVTSAQKNPTAFYLCASSIVGDVGNTEAFFGQGTRLTVV.

The rearrangement joins TRBV7-6 to TRBJ1-4; no clear D gene. CDR1 and CDR2 from the germline V gene are SGHVS and FNYEAQ. V was shortened by 5 bases and J by 0 bases, with 4 bases between the two germline ends. The CDR3 covers 13 residues. The DNA of the CDR3 is TGTGCCAGCAGCCGATCAACTAATGAAAAACTGTTTTTT. Translated: CASSRSTNEKLFF.

CDR3 sequence: CASTPGGAAKNIQYF. The CDR3 DNA reads as TGTGCCAGCACCCCCGGTGGGGCGGCCAAAAACATTCAGTACTTC. The V gene is TRBV7-6, the J gene TRBJ2-4, with a tentative D call TRBD1 (5 bases). Trimming stripped 7 bases from V and 1 base from J, with 14 bases between. From germline, CDR1 is SGHVS and CDR2 FNYEAQ. The CDR3 covers 15 residues.

This chain links TRBV7-9 with TRBJ1-1; D gene uncertain. The CDR3 runs to 13 residues. Trimming cost V 4 bases and J 11 bases, with 17 bases left between them. Germline-derived CDR1 and CDR2 are SEHNR and FQNEAQ (reference sequence). The CDR3: CASSSSGDLLAFF. DNA of the CDR3: TGTGCCAGCAGCTCAAGCGGGGATTTGTTGGCTTTCTTT.

The gene calls are TRBV7-9 and TRBJ2-3, with 7 nucleotides matching TRBD2. The V gene's germline CDR1 is SEHNR and CDR2 FQNEAQ (reference sequence). This CDR3 is built from 15 residues. The V segment lost 2 bases and the J segment 4 bases; nucleotides outside the gene matches: 6. Here the CDR3 DNA reads TGTGCCAGCAGCTTAAGCGCGGGAGTGGCAGATACGCAGTATTTT. Translating gives CASSLSAGVADTQYF.

The J gene is TRBJ1-1, the V gene TRBV18, with 9 bases identical to TRBD1. The CDR3 consists of 16 residues. V gave up 2 bases and J gave up 5 bases; unmatched junction bases: 9. The germline V gene has CDR1 KGHSH and CDR2 LQKENI. The CDR3 spells CASSPEDRGFDTEAFF. The CDR3 DNA reads as TGTGCCAGCTCACCAGAGGACAGGGGATTTGATACTGAAGCTTTCTTT.

The V call is TRBV14, the J call TRBJ2-6, with 9 bases aligning to TRBD1. Germline V gene data show CDR1 as SGHDN and CDR2 as FVKESK. The length of the CDR3 is 17 residues. V was pared by 4 bases and J by 0 bases, with 4 bases of the junction left unmatched. CDR3 in amino acids: CASSPGQGRSGANVLTF. The DNA for the CDR3 is TGTGCCAGCAGCCCGGGACAGGGCCGCTCTGGGGCCAACGTCCTGACTTTC.

The chain joins TRBV7-9 to TRBJ2-3; D gene ambiguous. The CDR3 runs to 16 residues. Per germline, CDR1 SEHNR and CDR2 FQNEAQ (reference sequence). V was trimmed by 5 bases and J by 2 bases, leaving 17 bases between them. The CDR3 spells CASSPPGGGYTDTQYF. The CDR3 DNA reads as TGTGCCAGCAGCCCCCCGGGTGGCGGCTACACAGATACGCAGTATTTT.

The V gene is TRBV5-4, the J gene TRBJ2-1; 8 nucleotides line up with TRBD1. The germline V gene encodes CDR1 SGHNT and CDR2 YYREEE (reference sequence). The V gene end was trimmed by 4 bases and the J gene end by 9 bases; junction bases not matched to a gene: 15. This CDR3 contains 16 residues. CDR3 DNA: TGTGCCAGCAGCACCTTGGGCGGACAGGGACGCGGTGAGCAGTTCTTC. Residues: CASSTLGGQGRGEQFF.

A single count supports this clone. The gene calls are TRBV15 and TRBJ2-7; 11 nucleotides line up with TRBD1. Germline-derived CDR1 and CDR2 are LNHNV and YYDKDF (reference sequence). With V trimmed by 3 bases and J by 1 base, 2 bases remained unmatched. This CDR3 spans 15 amino acids. CDR3 in amino acids: CATSRGTGGSYEQYF. In DNA form, the CDR3 reads TGTGCCACCAGCAGGGGGACAGGGGGTTCCTACGAGCAGTACTTC.

V is TRBV5-1 and J is TRBJ2-5; D unresolved. CDR3 length equals 12 residues. V lost 3 bases to trimming and J lost 0 bases, with 3 bases between them. Germline V gene sequence: CDR1 SGHRS, CDR2 YFSETQ. CDR3 nucleotides: TGCGCCAGCAGCTCGTACCAAGAGACCCAGTACTTC. It specifies CASSSYQETQYF.

The rearrangement links TRBV28 to TRBJ1-5; the D gene is possibly TRBD1 (5 bases). Germline CDR1 MDHEN, CDR2 SYDVKM. The V and J ends lost 7 bases and 1 base respectively, with 11 bases between them. CDR3 length: 14 amino acids. CDR3 nucleotides: TGTGCCAGCATCCTCGGGGGGAGCAATCAGCCCCAGCATTTT. Amino acid sequence: CASILGGSNQPQHF.

The chain combines TRBV28 with TRBJ2-3; D is undetermined. The CDR3 covers 14 residues. Trimming left V 6 bases short and J 8 bases short, with 18 bases between. Per the germline V gene, CDR1 is MDHEN and CDR2 is SYDVKM. CDR3 loop: CASSFRTPQGTQYF. DNA for the CDR3: TGTGCCAGCAGCTTTCGCACCCCGCAAGGTACGCAGTATTTT.

The chain couples TRBV10-3 to TRBJ1-4, with TRBD1 matching 12 bases. The CDR3 runs 15 residues. After removal of 6 bases from V and 6 bases from J, the junction contained 5 bases not matched to a gene. The germline V gene encodes CDR1 ENHRY and CDR2 SYGVKD. CDR3 protein: CAISPGQGADEKLFF. In DNA, the CDR3 is TGTGCCATCAGCCCGGGACAGGGGGCTGATGAAAAACTGTTTTTT.

J is TRBJ2-3 and V is TRBV6-6, with D possibly being TRBD1 or TRBD2 (5 bases each). The CDR3 has 13 residues. Looked up from germline, CDR1 is MNHNY and CDR2 is SVGAGI (reference sequence). V gave up 4 bases and J gave up 4 bases, with 9 bases separating them. The CDR3 DNA follows: TGTGCCAGCAGTTCCCGGGGCGCAGATACGCAGTATTTT. Protein: CASSSRGADTQYF.